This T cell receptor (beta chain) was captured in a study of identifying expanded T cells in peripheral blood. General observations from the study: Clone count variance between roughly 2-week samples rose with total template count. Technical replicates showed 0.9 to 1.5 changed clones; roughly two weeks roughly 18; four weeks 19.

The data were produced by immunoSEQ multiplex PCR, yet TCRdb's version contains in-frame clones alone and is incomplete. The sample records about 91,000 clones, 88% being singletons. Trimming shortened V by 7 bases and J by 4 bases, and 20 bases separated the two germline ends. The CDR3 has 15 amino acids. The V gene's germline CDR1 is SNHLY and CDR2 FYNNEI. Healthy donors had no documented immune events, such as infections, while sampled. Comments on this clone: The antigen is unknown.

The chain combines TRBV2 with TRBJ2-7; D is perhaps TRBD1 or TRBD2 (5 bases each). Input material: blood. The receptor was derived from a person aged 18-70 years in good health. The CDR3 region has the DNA TGTGCCAGCACCTTACTCAGAGAGGGGTTTTACGAGCAGTACTTC. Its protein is CASTLLREGFYEQYF.